The entry that follows covers one TCR beta chain sequence. The sample comes from a study of T cell changes during pregnancy in multiple sclerosis. Using immunoSEQ multiplex PCR, the repertoire was profiled, and TCRdb retains in-frame clones only, with some absent. Here the sample spans fewer than 50,000 clones, roughly nine tenths being singletons. This CDR3 spans 15 amino acids. V was trimmed by 3 bases and J by 3 bases, leaving 15 bases between them. The V gene's germline CDR1 is LGHNT and CDR2 FRNRAP. The source material was CD4+ T cells from peripheral blood mononuclear cells, sampled in the first trimester of pregnancy. The TCR sequence derives from a female donor with multiple sclerosis, enrolled in a pregnancy study. This chain uses TRBV12-5 with TRBJ2-7; D remains ambiguous. CDR3 nucleotide sequence: TGTGCTAGTGGTTTAAAATTGCGGAGCCGCTACGAGCAGTACTTC. This sequence encodes CASGLKLRSRYEQYF.